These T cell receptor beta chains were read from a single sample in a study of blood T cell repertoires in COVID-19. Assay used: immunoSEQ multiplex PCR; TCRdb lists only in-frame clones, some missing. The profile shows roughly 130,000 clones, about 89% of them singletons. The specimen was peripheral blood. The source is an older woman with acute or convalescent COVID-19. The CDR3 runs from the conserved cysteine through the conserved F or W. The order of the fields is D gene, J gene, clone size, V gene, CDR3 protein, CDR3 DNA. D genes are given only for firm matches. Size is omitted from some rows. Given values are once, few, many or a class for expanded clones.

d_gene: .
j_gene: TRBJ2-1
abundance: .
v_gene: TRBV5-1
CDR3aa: CASSSPPEGEQFF
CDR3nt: TGCGCCAGCAGCTCTCCTCCCGAGGGTGAGCAGTTCTTC

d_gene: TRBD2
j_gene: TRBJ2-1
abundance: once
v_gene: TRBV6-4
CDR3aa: CARLQREGKHNEQFF
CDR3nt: TGTGCCAGGTTGCAGCGGGAGGGGAAGCACAATGAGCAGTTCTTC

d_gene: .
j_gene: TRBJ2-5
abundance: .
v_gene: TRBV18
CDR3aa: CASSPLPSRVETQYF
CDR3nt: TGTGCCAGCTCACCACTTCCTTCCCGGGTAGAGACCCAGTACTTC

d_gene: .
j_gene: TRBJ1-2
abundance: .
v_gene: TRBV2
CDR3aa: CASSESFYGYTF
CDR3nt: TGTGCCAGCAGTGAAAGCTTCTATGGCTACACCTTC

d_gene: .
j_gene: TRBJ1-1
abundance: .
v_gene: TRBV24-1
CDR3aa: CATSAQGFTEAFF
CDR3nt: TGTGCCACCAGTGCACAGGGATTCACTGAAGCTTTCTTT

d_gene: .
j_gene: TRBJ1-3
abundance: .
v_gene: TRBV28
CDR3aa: CASSSQGDGNTIYF
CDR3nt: TGTGCCAGCAGCTCCCAGGGTGATGGAAACACCATATATTTT

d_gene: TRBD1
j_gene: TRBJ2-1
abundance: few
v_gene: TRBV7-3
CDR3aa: CASNSGTGMNEQFF
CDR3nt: TGTGCCAGCAACTCCGGGACAGGAATGAATGAGCAGTTCTTC

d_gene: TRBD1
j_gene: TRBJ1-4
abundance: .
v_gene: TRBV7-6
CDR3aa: CASSRLQGGSEKLFF
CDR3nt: TGTGCCAGCAGCCGCCTACAGGGGGGGAGTGAAAAACTGTTTTTT

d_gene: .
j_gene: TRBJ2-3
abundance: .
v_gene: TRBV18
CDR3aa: CASSPPGVPRNTQYF
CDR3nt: TGTGCCAGCTCACCACCCGGGGTTCCCCGGAATACGCAGTATTTT

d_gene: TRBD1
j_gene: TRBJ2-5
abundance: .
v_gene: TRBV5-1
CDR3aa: CASSSGQGGQETQYF
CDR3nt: TGCGCCAGCAGCAGTGGACAGGGGGGGCAAGAGACCCAGTACTTC

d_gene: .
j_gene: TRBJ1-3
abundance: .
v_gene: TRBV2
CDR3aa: CASSPRGAVGGNTIYF
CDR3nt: TGTGCCAGCAGTCCTCGGGGGGCGGTTGGTGGAAACACCATATATTTT

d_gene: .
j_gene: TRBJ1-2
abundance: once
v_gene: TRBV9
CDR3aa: CASSVVQGFGYTF
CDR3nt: TGTGCCAGCAGCGTAGTTCAGGGTTTTGGCTACACCTTC

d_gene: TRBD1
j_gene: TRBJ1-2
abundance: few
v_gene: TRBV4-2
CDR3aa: CASSQEGPTGLGGYTF
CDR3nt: TGTGCCAGCAGCCAAGAGGGCCCGACAGGGCTTGGTGGCTACACCTTC

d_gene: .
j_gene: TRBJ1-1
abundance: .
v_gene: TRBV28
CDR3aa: CASSLKQNTEAFF
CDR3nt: TGTGCCAGCAGTTTAAAGCAAAACACTGAAGCTTTCTTT

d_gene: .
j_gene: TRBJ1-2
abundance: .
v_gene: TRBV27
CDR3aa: CASSFGGSSAFYGYTF
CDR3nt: TGTGCCAGCAGTTTTGGGGGGTCCTCGGCTTTCTATGGCTACACCTTC

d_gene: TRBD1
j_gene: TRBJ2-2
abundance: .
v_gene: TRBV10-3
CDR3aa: CAISDVGQGKTGELFF
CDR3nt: TGTGCCATCAGTGATGTGGGACAGGGGAAGACCGGGGAGCTGTTTTTT

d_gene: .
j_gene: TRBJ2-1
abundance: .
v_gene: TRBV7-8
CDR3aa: CASSPFVSGASNEQFF
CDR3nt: TGTGCCAGCAGCCCATTTGTTAGCGGAGCGTCCAATGAGCAGTTCTTC

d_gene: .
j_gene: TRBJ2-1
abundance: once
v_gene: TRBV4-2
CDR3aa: CASSQGPAEPYNEQFF
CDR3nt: TGTGCCAGCAGCCAAGGGCCAGCGGAGCCGTACAATGAGCAGTTCTTC

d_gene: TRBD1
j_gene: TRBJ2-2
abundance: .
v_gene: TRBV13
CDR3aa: CASSPIQGAPGELFF
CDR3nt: TGTGCCAGCAGCCCAATACAGGGGGCGCCCGGGGAGCTGTTTTTT

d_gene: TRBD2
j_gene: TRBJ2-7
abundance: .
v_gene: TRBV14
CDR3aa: CASSPRLAGSGEQYF
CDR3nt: TGTGCCAGCAGCCCGCGACTAGCGGGATCGGGGGAGCAGTACTTC

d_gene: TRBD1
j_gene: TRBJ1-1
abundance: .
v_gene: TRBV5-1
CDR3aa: CASSPGTGGTEAFF
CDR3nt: TGCGCCAGCAGTCCCGGGACAGGGGGCACTGAAGCTTTCTTT

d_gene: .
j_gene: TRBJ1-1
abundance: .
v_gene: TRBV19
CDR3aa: CASSGLGEAFF
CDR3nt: TGTGCCAGTAGTGGACTGGGGGAAGCTTTCTTT

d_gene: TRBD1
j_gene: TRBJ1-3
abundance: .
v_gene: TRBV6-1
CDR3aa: CASSVSGGKAGNTIYF
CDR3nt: TGTGCCAGCAGTGTGTCAGGGGGCAAGGCTGGAAACACCATATATTTT

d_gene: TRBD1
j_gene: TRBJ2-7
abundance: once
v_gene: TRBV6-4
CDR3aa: CASSDWGQALPRDYEQYF
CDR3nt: TGTGCCAGCAGTGACTGGGGACAGGCCTTACCTAGGGACTACGAGCAGTACTTC

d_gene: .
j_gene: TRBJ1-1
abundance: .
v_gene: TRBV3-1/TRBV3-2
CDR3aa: CASSLGVGSTEAFF
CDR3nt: TGTGCCAGCAGCCTCGGGGTCGGATCCACTGAAGCTTTCTTT

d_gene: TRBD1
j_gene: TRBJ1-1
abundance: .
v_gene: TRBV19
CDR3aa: CASSITGQARPAFEAFF
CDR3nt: TGTGCCAGTAGTATAACGGGACAGGCCCGGCCCGCCTTTGAAGCTTTCTTT

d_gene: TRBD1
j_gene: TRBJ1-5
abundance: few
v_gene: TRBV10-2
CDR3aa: CASGTGGIQPQHF
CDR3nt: TGCGCCAGTGGGACAGGGGGCATACAGCCCCAGCATTTT

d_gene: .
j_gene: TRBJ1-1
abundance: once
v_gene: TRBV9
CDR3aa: CASSVRQGTEAFF
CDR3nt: TGTGCCAGCAGCGTGAGGCAGGGGACTGAAGCTTTCTTT

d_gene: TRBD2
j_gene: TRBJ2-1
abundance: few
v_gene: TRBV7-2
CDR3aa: CASSLTGTSGSHEQFF
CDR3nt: TGTGCCAGCAGCTTAACCGGGACTAGCGGGAGTCATGAGCAGTTCTTC

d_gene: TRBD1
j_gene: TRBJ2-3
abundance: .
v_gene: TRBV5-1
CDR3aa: CASSLQGALDTQYF
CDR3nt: TGCGCCAGCAGCTTGCAGGGGGCGCTGGATACGCAGTATTTT

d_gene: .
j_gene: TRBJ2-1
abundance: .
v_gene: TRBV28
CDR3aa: CASSLGNYNEQFF
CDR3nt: TGTGCCAGCAGTTTGGGCAACTACAATGAGCAGTTCTTC

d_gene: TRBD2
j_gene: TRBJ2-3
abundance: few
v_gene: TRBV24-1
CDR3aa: CATSAAGGLTDTQYF
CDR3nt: TGTGCCACCAGTGCTGCGGGAGGCCTCACTGATACGCAGTATTTT

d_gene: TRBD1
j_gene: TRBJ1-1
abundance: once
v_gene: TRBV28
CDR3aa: CASTRDRTNTEAFF
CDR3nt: TGTGCCAGCACCCGGGACAGAACGAACACTGAAGCTTTCTTT

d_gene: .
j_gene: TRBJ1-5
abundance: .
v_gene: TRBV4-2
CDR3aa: CASSQEPVTGISNQPQHF
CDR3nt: TGTGCCAGCAGCCAAGAGCCTGTTACAGGGATAAGCAATCAGCCCCAGCATTTT

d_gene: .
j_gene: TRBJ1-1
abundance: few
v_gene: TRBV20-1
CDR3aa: CSASYVSEAFF
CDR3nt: TGCAGTGCTAGCTATGTCTCTGAAGCTTTCTTT

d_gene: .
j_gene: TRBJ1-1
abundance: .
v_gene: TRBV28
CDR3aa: CASRTSGFNTEAFF
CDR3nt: TGTGCCAGCAGGACCTCAGGGTTCAACACTGAAGCTTTCTTT

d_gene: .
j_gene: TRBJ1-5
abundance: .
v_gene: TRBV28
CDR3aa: CASSAGGAPNQPQHF
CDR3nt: TGTGCCAGCAGTGCGGGCGGGGCCCCGAATCAGCCCCAGCATTTT

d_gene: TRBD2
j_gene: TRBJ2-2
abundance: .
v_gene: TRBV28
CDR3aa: CASSQTPMVLAGSTGELFF
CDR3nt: TGTGCCAGCAGCCAGACTCCCATGGTCCTAGCGGGGTCCACCGGGGAGCTGTTTTTT

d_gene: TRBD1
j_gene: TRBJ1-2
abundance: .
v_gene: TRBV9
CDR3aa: CASSSGTGGSYGYTF
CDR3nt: TGTGCCAGCAGCTCGGGGACAGGGGGGAGCTATGGCTACACCTTC

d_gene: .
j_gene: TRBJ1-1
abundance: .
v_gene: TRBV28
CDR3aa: CASLSRGVNTEAFF
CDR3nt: TGTGCCAGCCTTAGCCGGGGAGTGAACACTGAAGCTTTCTTT

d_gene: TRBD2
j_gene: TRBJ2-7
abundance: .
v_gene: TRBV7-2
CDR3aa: CASSTRLASHEQYF
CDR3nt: TGTGCCAGCAGCACAAGACTAGCTTCCCACGAGCAGTACTTC

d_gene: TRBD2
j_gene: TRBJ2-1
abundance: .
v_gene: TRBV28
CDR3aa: CASRGTSGGSYNEQFF
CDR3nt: TGTGCCAGCAGAGGGACTAGCGGGGGGTCCTACAATGAGCAGTTCTTC